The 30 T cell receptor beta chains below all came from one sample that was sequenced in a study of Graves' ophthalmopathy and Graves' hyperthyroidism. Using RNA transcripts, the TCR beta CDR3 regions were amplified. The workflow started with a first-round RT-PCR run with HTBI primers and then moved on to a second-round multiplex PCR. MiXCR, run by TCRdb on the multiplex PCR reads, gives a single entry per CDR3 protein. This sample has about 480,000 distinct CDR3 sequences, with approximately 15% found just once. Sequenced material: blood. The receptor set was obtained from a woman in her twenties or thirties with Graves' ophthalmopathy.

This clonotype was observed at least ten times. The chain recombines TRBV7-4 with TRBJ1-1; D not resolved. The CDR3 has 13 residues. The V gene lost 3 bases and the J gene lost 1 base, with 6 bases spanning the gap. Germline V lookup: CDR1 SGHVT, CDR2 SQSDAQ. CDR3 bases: TGTGCCAGCAGCTTCCCAAAGAACACTGAAGCTTTCTTT. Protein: CASSFPKNTEAFF.

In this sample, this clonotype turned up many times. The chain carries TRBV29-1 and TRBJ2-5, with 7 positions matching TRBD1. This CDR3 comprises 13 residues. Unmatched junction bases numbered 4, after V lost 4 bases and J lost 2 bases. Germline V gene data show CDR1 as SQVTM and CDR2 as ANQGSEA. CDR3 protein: CSVGGTAQETQYF. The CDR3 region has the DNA TGCAGCGTTGGGGGGACAGCTCAAGAGACCCAGTACTTC.

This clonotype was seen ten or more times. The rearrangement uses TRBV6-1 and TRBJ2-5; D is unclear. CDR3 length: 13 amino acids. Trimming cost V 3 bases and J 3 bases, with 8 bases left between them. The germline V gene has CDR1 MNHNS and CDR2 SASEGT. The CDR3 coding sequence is TGTGCCAGCAGTGATGTTCCAGAAGAGACCCAGTACTTC. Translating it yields CASSDVPEETQYF.

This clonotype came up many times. The CDR3 bases are TGCGCCAGCAGCCAAGATCCCGGGGGCGCACTACAGCCCCAGCATTTT. Translating gives CASSQDPGGALQPQHF. V gene TRBV4-1 combines with J gene TRBJ1-5, with D possibly being TRBD1 (6 bases). Germline V gene data show CDR1 as MGHRA and CDR2 as YSYEKL. Trimming took off 0 bases at V and 7 bases at J, with 16 bases between the two ends. There are 16 residues in the CDR3.

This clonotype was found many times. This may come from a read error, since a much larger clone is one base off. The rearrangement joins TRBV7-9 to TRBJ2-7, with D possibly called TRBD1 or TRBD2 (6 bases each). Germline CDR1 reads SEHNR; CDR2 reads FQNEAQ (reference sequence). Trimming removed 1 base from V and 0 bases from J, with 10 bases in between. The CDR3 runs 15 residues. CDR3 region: CASSLVGGSSYEQYF. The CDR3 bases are TGTGCCAGCAGCTTAGTGGGGGGCAGCTCCTACGAGCAGTACTTC.

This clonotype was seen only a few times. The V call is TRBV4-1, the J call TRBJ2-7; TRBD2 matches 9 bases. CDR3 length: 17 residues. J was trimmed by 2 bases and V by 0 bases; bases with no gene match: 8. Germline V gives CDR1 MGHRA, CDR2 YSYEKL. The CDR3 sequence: CASSQDHWTSAPYEQYF. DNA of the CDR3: TGCGCCAGCAGCCAAGACCATTGGACTAGCGCACCCTACGAGCAGTACTTC.

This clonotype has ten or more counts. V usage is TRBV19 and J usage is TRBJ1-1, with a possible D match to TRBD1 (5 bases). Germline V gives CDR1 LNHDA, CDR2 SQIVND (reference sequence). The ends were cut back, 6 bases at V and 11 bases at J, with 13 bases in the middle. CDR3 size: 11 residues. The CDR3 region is CASRRGETAFF. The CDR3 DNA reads TGTGCCAGTAGAAGGGGCGAGACGGCTTTCTTT.

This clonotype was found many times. CDR3 loop: CASSDFLMNTEAFF. The CDR3, as DNA: TGTGCCAGCAGTGATTTCTTAATGAACACTGAAGCTTTCTTT. V gene TRBV6-1 combines with J gene TRBJ1-1, with D uncertain. Per the germline V gene, CDR1 is MNHNS and CDR2 is SASEGT. CDR3 length: 14 residues. V lost 3 bases and J 0 bases, leaving 8 bases between the germline ends.

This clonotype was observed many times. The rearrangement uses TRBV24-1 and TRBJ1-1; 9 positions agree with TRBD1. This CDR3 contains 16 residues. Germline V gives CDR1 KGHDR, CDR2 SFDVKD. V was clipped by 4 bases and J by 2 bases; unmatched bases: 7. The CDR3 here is CATSDHRTGDNTEAFF. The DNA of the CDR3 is TGTGCCACCAGTGACCATAGGACAGGGGATAACACTGAAGCTTTCTTT.

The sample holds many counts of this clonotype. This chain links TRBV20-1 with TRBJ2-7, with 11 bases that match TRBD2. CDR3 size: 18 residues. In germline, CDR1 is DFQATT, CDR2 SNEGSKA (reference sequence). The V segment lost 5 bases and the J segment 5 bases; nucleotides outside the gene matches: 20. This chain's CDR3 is CSAEGAGLAARRGHEQYF. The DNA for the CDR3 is TGCAGTGCTGAGGGGGCGGGACTAGCGGCCCGTAGGGGGCACGAGCAGTACTTC.

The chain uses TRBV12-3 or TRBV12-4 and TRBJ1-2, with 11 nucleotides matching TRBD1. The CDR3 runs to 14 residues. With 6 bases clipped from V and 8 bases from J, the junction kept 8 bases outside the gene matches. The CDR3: CASSPDRGLSGYTF. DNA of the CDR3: TGTGCCAGCAGCCCGGACAGGGGGCTATCGGGCTACACCTTC.

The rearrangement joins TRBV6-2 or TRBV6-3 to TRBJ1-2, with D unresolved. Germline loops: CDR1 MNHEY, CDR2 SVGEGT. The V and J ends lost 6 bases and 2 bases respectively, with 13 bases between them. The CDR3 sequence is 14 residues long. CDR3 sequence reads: CASRHAGANYGYTF. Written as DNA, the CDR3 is TGTGCCAGCAGGCACGCGGGCGCCAACTATGGCTACACCTTC.

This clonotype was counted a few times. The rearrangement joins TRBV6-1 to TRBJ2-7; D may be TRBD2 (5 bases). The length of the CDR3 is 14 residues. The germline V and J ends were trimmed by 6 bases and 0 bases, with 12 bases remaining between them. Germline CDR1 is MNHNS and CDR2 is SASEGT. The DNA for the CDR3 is TGTGCCAGCAGGCGGCCGGGAAGCTCCTACGAGCAGTACTTC. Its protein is CASRRPGSSYEQYF.

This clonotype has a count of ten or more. The CDR3 sequence: CASSLMLRTSRGYTF. The CDR3 DNA reads as TGTGCCAGCAGTTTAATGCTTCGGACTTCTCGTGGCTACACCTTC. The chain recombines TRBV28 with TRBJ1-2, with no clear D. V gave up 2 bases and J gave up 7 bases, with 17 bases separating them. The length of the CDR3 is 15 residues. Germline V gene sequence: CDR1 MDHEN, CDR2 SYDVKM.

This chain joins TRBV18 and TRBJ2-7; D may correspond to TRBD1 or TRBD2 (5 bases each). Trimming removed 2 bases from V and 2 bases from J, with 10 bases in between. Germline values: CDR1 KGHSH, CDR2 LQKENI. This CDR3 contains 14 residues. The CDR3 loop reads CASSPGRQTYEQYF. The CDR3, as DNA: TGTGCCAGCTCACCAGGGAGACAGACCTACGAGCAGTACTTC.

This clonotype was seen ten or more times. The chain's CDR3 is CASSPAGDIQYF. The CDR3 bases are TGTGCCAGCAGCCCAGCCGGGGACATTCAGTACTTC. The chain has TRBV7-2 and TRBJ2-4; maybe TRBD2 (5 bases). The V gene lost 5 bases and the J gene lost 8 bases, with 10 bases spanning the gap. Germline V CDR1 and CDR2: SGHTA, FQGNSA. This CDR3 contains 12 residues. Based on the CDR3 plus reference TRBV7-2 and TRBJ2-4, the full variable domain is GAGVSQSPSNKVTEKGKDVELRCDPISGHTALYWYRQSLGQGLEFLIYFQGNSAPDKSGLPSDRFSAERTGGSVSTLTIQRTQQEDSAVYLCASSPAGDIQYFGAGTRLSVL.

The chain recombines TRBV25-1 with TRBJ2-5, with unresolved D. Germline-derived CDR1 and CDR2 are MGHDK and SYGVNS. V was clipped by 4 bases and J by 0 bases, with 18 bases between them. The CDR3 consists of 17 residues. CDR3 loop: CASSGQINVQYQETQYF. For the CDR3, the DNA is TGTGCCAGCAGTGGGCAGATTAATGTACAGTACCAAGAGACCCAGTACTTC.

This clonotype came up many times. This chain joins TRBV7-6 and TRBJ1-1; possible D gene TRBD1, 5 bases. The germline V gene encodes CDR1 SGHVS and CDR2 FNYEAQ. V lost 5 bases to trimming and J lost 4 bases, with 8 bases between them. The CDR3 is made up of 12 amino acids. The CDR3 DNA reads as TGTGCCAGCAGCCCAGGGACCACTGAAGCTTTCTTT. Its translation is CASSPGTTEAFF.

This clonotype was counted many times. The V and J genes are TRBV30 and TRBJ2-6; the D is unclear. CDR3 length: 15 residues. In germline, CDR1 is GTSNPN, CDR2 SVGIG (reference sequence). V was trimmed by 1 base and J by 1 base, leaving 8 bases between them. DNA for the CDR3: TGTGCCTGGAGTGCTGGTGTTTCTGGGGCCAACGTCCTGACTTTC. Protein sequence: CAWSAGVSGANVLTF.

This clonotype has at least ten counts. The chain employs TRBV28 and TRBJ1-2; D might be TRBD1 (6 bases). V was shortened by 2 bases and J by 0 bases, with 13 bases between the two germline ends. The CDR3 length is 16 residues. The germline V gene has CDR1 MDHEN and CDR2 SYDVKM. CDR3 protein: CASSLTSGDANYGYTF. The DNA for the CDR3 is TGTGCCAGCAGTTTAACCTCAGGGGATGCTAACTATGGCTACACCTTC.

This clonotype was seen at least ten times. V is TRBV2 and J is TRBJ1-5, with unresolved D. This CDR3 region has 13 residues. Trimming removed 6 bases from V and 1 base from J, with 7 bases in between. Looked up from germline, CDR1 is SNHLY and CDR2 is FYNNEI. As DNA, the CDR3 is TGTGCCAGCAGCACGGAGAGCAATCAGCCCCAGCATTTT. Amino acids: CASSTESNQPQHF.

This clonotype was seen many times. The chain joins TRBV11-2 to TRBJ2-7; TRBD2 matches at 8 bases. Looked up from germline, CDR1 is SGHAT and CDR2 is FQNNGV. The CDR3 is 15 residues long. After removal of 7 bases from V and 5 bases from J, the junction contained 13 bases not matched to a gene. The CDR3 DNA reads TGTGCCAGCACCAAAAGGGGCGGGAGGTACAACGAGCAGTACTTC. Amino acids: CASTKRGGRYNEQYF.

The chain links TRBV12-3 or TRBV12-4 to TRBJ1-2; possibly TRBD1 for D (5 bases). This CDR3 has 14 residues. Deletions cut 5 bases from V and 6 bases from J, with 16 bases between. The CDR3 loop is CASSDWRGGDGYTF. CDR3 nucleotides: TGTGCCAGCAGTGACTGGCGGGGCGGGGATGGCTACACCTTC.

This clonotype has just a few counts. The CDR3 region has the DNA TGTGCCAGCAGCTTAGTGCGGGAATCAGAAGAGACCCAGTACTTC. This encodes CASSLVRESEETQYF. The V and J genes are TRBV7-2 and TRBJ2-5; perhaps TRBD2 as D (6 bases). V lost 1 base, J lost 3 bases, and 12 bases lay in between. This CDR3 region has 15 residues. Germline V lookup: CDR1 SGHTA, CDR2 FQGNSA.

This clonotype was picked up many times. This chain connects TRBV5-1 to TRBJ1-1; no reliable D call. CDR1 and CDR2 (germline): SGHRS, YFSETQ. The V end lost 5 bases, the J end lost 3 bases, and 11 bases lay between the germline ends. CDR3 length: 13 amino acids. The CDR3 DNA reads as TGCGCCAGCAGTATAGGGAGGGACACTGAAGCTTTCTTT. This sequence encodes CASSIGRDTEAFF.

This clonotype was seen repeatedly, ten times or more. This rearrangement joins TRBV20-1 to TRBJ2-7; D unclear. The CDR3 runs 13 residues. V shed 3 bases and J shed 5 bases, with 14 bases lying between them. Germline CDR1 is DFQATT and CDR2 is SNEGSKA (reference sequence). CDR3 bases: TGCAGTGCTAGGGCCCGGAGCTTCGACGAGCAGTACTTC. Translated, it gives CSARARSFDEQYF.

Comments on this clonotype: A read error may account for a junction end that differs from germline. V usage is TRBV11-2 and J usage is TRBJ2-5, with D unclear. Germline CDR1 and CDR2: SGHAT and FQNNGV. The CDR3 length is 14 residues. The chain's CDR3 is CSSSPPGAQETQYF. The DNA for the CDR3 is TGTTCCAGCAGCCCCCCGGGCGCTCAAGAGACCCAGTACTTC.

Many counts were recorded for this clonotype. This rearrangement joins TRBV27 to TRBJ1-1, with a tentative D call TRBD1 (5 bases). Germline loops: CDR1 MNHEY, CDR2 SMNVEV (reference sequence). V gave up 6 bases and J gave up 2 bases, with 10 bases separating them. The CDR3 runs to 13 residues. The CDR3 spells CASREGTNTEAFF. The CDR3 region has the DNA TGTGCCAGCAGGGAGGGGACCAACACTGAAGCTTTCTTT.

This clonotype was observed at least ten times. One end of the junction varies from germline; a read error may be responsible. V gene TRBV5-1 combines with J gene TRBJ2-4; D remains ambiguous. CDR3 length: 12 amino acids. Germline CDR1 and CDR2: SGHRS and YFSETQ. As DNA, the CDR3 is TGCGCCAGCAGCGCCGACAAAAACATTAAGTACTTC. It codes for CASSADKNIKYF.

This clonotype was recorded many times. The CDR3 loop reads CASSQDLYEQYF. In nucleotides, the CDR3 is TGTGCCAGCAGTCAGGACCTCTACGAGCAGTACTTC. V usage is TRBV28 and J usage is TRBJ2-7; no clear D. Germline V CDR1 and CDR2: MDHEN, SYDVKM. The CDR3 loop spans 12 amino acids. Deletions cut 5 bases from V and 3 bases from J, with 8 bases between.